Listed here is a single TCR beta chain. The sample belongs to a study of CD8 T cells in ankylosing spondylitis. Each CDR3 protein is one row after TCRdb ran MiXCR on the 5' RACE reads. The table has 200,000 to 250,000 distinct CDR3 sequences, under 35% seen once. The CDR3 length is 16 residues. The sequence was collected from a male donor with ankylosing spondylitis or in good health (not recorded which). The chain uses TRBV21-1 and TRBJ2-1; TRBD2, the D gene given by the table, was not confirmed from the DNA. TRBV21-1 is described as a pseudogene. The sequenced sample consisted of blood, either unsorted or a sorted T cell fraction (not recorded which). The CDR3 sequence is CASSTHAAGGNNEQFF. The CDR3 region has the DNA TGTGCCAGCAGCACCCATGCGGCGGGGGGGAACAATGAGCAGTTCTTC.